This T cell receptor (beta chain) appears in the sequencing data of a study of cytomegalovirus exposure and HLA in healthy donors. The PCR contained 60 Vbeta and 13 Jbeta primers. This table comes from immunoSEQ multiplex PCR, and its TCRdb copy is limited to in-frame clones, with some not included. Of some 140,000 clones listed, roughly 77% were seen once; the top ten hold approximately 3%. Study-wide results and caveats: As a later analysis showed, several of the most significant clusters appeared to be linked to common viral pathogens. Cytomegalovirus status was reportedly diagnosed by the classifier with high specificity and sensitivity. In a later analysis, compared with equally common non-associated chains, HLA-associated beta chains were more expanded.

To note about this clone: Antigen specificity is unknown. The junction departs from germline at one end; a sequencing error may be responsible.

Each donor was nominally healthy when sampled (though unrecorded immune exposures were likely). This CDR3 is built from 13 residues. Looked up from germline, CDR1 is PRHDT and CDR2 is FYEKMQ (reference sequence). The genes are TRBV13 and TRBJ2-1, with 7 bases matching TRBD2. The receptor was derived from a female donor in good health and CMV-seronegative. Input material: PBMCs. The CDR3 DNA sequence: TGTGCCAGCAGCTTAGGGGGGGGGTGTCGGGAACTCTTC. Encoded protein: CASSLGGGCRELF.